This TCR beta chain came from a study of OX40 agonist ivuxolimab in advanced cancers. About the study: One hepatocellular carcinoma and two cutaneous melanoma patients partially responded.

TCRdb's copy holds only in-frame clones and misses some; the assay was immunoSEQ multiplex PCR. The table has more than 45,000 clones, 80% to 90% seen once. Autoimmune disease history or systemic immunosuppression led to patients being barred. There are 14 residues in the CDR3. Between the trimmed V and J ends, which lost 7 bases and 0 bases, there was a span of 11 bases. CDR1 is MDHEN, CDR2 SYDVKM, per germline. J is TRBJ2-3 and V is TRBV28, with D unresolved. Specimen: CD4+ or CD8+ T cells sorted from blood, collected in a trial of the OX40 agonist ivuxolimab. The receptor's source is an adult with an advanced solid tumor such as melanoma, head and neck, liver or kidney cancer. The CDR3 nucleotides are TGTGCCAGCAACCGGGCTACTAGCACAGATACGCAGTATTTT. Its translation: CASNRATSTDTQYF.